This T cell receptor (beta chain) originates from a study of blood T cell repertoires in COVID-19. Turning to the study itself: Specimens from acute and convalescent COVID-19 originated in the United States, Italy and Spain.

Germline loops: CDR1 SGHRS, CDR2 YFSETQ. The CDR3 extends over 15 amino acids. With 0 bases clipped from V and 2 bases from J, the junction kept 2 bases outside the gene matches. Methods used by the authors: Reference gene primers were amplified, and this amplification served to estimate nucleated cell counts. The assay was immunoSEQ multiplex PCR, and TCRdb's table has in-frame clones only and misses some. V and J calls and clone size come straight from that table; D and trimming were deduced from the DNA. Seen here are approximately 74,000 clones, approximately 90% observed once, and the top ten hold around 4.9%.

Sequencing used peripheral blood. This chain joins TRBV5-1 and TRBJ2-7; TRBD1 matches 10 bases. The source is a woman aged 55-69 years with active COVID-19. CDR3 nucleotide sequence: TGCGCCAGCAGCTTGGTTGGACAGGGGGCCTACGAGCAGTACTTC. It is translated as CASSLVGQGAYEQYF.